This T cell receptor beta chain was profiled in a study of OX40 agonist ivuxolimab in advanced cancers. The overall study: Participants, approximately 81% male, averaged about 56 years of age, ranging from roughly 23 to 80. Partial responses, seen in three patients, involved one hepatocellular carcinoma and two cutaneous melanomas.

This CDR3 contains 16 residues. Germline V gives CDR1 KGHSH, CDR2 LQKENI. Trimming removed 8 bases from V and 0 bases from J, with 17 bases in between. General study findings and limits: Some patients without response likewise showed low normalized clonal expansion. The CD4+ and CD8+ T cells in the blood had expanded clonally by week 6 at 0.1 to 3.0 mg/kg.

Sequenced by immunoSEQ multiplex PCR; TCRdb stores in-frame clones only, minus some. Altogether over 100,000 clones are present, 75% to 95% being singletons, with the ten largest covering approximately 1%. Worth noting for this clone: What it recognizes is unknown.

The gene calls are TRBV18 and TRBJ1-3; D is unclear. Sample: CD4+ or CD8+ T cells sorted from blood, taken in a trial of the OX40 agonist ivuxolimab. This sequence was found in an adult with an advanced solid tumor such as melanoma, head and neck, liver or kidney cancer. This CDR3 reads CASRPPEGSSGNTIYF. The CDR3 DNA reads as TGTGCCAGCCGACCCCCCGAGGGCAGCTCTGGAAACACCATATATTTT.